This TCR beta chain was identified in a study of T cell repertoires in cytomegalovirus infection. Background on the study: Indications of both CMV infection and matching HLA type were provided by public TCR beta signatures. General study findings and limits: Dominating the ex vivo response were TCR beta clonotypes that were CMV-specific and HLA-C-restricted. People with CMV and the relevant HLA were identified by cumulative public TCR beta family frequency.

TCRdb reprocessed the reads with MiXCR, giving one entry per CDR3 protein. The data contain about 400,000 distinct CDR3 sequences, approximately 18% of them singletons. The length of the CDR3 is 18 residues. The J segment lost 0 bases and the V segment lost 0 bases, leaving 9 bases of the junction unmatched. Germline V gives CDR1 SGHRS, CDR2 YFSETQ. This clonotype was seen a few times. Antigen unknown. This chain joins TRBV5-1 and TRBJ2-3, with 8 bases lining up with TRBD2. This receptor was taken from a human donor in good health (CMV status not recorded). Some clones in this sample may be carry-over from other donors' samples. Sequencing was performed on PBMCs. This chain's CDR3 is CASSLEGLAFPSTDTQYF. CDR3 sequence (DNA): TGCGCCAGCAGCTTGGAAGGACTAGCATTTCCTAGCACAGATACGCAGTATTTT.